This T cell receptor (beta chain) derives from a study of cytomegalovirus exposure and HLA in healthy donors (dated by TCRdb to about 2017). Concerning the study at large: According to an earlier analysis of a few hundred of the donors, roughly 180 million T cells yielded 95 million to 140 million unique TCR beta sequences and about 280 Gb of sequence data. Because of strong linkage in the cohort, roughly five DR-DQ haplotypes were treated as single units for association and clustering. The study profiled the T cell repertoires of hundreds of subjects by immunosequencing and related them to cytomegalovirus serostatus. All discovery cohort repertoires had been generated using a single sequencing platform. Donor age, sex, ethnicity and CMV serostatus were collected together with the repertoire data. HLA typing included class I and class II loci at four-digit resolution. On average, 235,054 unique TCR beta nucleotide sequences were sequenced per donor among a few hundred genotyped donors of the cohort, with around 19% of those sequences being non-productive. To decide whether each TCR beta V gene segment behaved as functional or pseudogenic, an earlier analysis of some 580 of the donors relied on high-throughput TCR beta sequencing. The genetic ancestry cluster associated with self-reported Caucasian donors included about 81% of the approximately 400 genotyped donors. A later analysis re-examined previously published TCR beta repertoires from more than 550 donors and added high-resolution HLA genotyping to investigate patterns of TCR occurrence. A later genetic analysis took genome-wide SNP genotypes for about three fifths of the roughly 700 donors and used that subset as a discovery cohort. The number of donors typed differed by locus, with about 629-640 for A, B, C, DRB1 and DQB1, about 500 for DQA1, approximately 580 for DPA1, and around 430 for DPB1. Along with the approximately 700-subject first cohort, a separate validation cohort of over 90 different subjects was used. The study was designed to test whether signatures of past pathogen exposure could be identified by cataloging public T cell receptors. The later analysis used no new phenotypic data to find candidate immune exposures, relying instead on TCR beta sequences and their occurrence across donors. To predict cytomegalovirus infection status, the study brought together high-throughput TCR immunosequencing, statistical association of individual TCRs with disease status, and machine learning. Approximately 330 gigabases of sequencing data and around 80 million unique TCR sequences made up an early release that covered about 640 HLA-typed donors. General study outcomes and caveats: Some IMGT-functional V segments, including TRBV6-2 and TRBV6-3, could not be told apart with the 87-base-pair reads, so those segments were excluded. A further reported finding was that TCR beta sequences accurately predicted the HLA-A and HLA-B alleles for most subjects in the first cohort. Linkage disequilibrium might explain the correlated functional status among segregating V segments, but an unknown experimental factor could not be ruled out. In vitro tests confirmed that a few of the cytomegalovirus-associated TCR beta chains recognize cytomegalovirus antigens. The authors suggested that the approach could potentially be generalized to other disease states and immunological phenotypes. According to a later analysis, parvovirus B19, influenza, CMV and Epstein-Barr virus appeared linked to several top co-occurrence clusters. While some public TCRs were present in many individuals, most TCR sequences turned up only very rarely across donors. A later analysis found that most CMV-associated TCR beta chains appeared HLA-restricted, with HLA associations seemingly driven largely by CMV exposure. A total of fewer than 200 TCR beta chains were listed by the study as associated with cytomegalovirus. The classifier was reported to diagnose cytomegalovirus status with high specificity and sensitivity in both the original cohort and the validation cohort. The presence/absence analyses assumed that sequencing depth was roughly uniform across donors, and that assumption may not be true. In a later genetic analysis, fewer N-insertions in productive TCRs were reported among donors in an Asian-associated ancestry cluster than the 666-donor mean. According to a later analysis, TCR association rates differed among HLA loci, with DRB1 alleles showing the most associated TCRs and HLA-C alleles showing the fewest. Broadly in line with IMGT annotations, most TCR beta V segments showed up in productive rearrangements about 87% or about 30% of the time in an earlier analysis of under 700 of the donors. When HLA alleles, especially DR and DQ, strongly co-occurred, TCR associations were difficult to assign to individual alleles. This cohort had only TCR beta chains sequenced, and the lack of alpha or paired-chain data limited which features could be detected. A later genetic analysis associated a missense DCLRE1C variant with V-gene and J-gene trimming of TCR beta chains, and an independent cohort replicated the association. Because counts were too low, about 18 rarely observed V segments, including chromosome 9 orphons, were left out of the earlier analysis of 587 of the donors. A later analysis associated roughly 17,000 TCR beta sequences with specific HLA alleles at a false discovery rate of 0.05. Compared with equally common non-associated chains, HLA-associated TCR beta chains in a later analysis were more clonally expanded and had lower generation probabilities. Immune exposure information for the cohort was limited to CMV serostatus. A cluster of highly shared sequence variants was judged likely to represent a technical artifact of the sequencing pipeline. HLA typing was unavailable for some donors at each locus, so association tests used only the typed subset.

As regards this clone: Its binding antigen is unknown. No base qualities exist here, and no much larger clone lies one base off it.

Receptor amplification or capture employed the immunoSEQ multiplex PCR assay. A mixture of 60 forward primers for TCR Vbeta segments and 13 reverse primers for TCR Jbeta segments was used in the multiplex PCR. A multiplex PCR assay on genomic DNA amplified the CDR3 region of rearranged TCR beta genes. Amplified TCR beta libraries were sequenced as 87-base-pair reads on the Illumina HiSeq System. Under the source paper's analysis protocol: A later analysis counted about 82 million unique TCR beta chains across the 666 repertoires, and around 9.9 million of these chains were shared by at least two donors. To remove PCR and sequencing errors, raw reads were error-corrected and collapsed into unique sequences using a nearest-neighbor algorithm that merged closely related sequences. To assign V, D and J gene segments, CDR3 sequences were aligned to IMGT reference sequences. For a sequence to be retained, a match of at least six nucleotides to both a V gene segment and a J gene segment was required. Rearrangements were called productive when the CDR3 lacked stop codons and stayed in frame with V and J; all others were non-productive. Following IMGT convention, CDR3 was defined as the stretch from the second conserved V-encoded cysteine up to the conserved J-encoded phenylalanine. The earlier analysis of some 540 of the donors excluded any sequence lacking an unambiguous match to a single V gene segment. An earlier analysis of some 500 of the donors classified V segments as functional when productive rearrangements were above 56.7% and as segregating when the standard deviation between donors was above 5%. A statistical classification framework was developed to diagnose cytomegalovirus status using the catalog of TCR beta chain sequences. In a later analysis, TCR nucleotide sequences were compared against IMGT/GENE-DB human TR gene sequences so that V and J genes could be assigned. A later analysis assigned CDR3 sequences and most-parsimonious VDJ recombination scenarios with the TCRdist pipeline. A later analysis defined each TCR beta chain by its CDR3 amino acid sequence plus V-gene family, and excluded reads lacking a unique V-gene family. A later analysis removed 592 highly shared, low-generation-probability nucleotide sequences to deal with suspected cross-contamination and a sequencing artifact. For each public chain, a later analysis derived a clonal expansion index from normalized ranks of inferred template counts within each repertoire. A later analysis computed generation probabilities with a VDJ recombination model fitted to out-of-frame rearrangements, and checked the results against IGoR. Hypergeometric tests were used in a later analysis to score TCR-TCR, TCR-HLA and TCR-CMV co-occurrence, with a repertoire-size bias correction applied to the TCR pairs. To estimate false discovery rates, a later analysis permuted the HLA or CMV assignments 20 times. In a later analysis, co-occurring TCRs were grouped using DBSCAN, and TCRdist sequence similarity was added for clustering within HLA-allele-positive subsets. Repertoires with fewer than 30,000 or more than 120,000 public chains were left out of co-occurrence clustering, as were about 5 repertoires with anomalous nucleotide sharing. What TCRdb holds here is the immuneACCESS table cut down to in-frame rearrangements. Part of the clones is not present; checked against another copy, under half of the missing clones reflect an unresolved V gene, and the others are unexplained. V, J and clone size were drawn from that table, and D and trimming were deduced from the DNA. For this sample the table gives 80,000 to 100,000 clones, of which 70% were detected only once. 2% to 3% of the sample belongs to the ten largest clones.

The CDR3 holds 11 amino acids from the cysteine to the phenylalanine. Left in the record is the CDR3 DNA by itself, 33 bases read in frame from the first base. Taken from the germline V gene, the CDR1 and CDR2 loops are SNHLY and FYNNEI. Trimming removed 6 bases from V and 0 bases from J, leaving 3 bases between the germline ends. The cohort comprised some 680 healthy bone marrow donors. All cohort members were sampled while nominally healthy, although unrecorded immune exposures were likely present. The donor tested CMV seronegative and was one of the 352 seronegative cohort members. A peripheral blood sample was provided by each donor, and peripheral blood mononuclear cells were used for TCR beta sequencing. The Qiagen DNeasy Blood Extraction Kit was used to extract genomic DNA from the blood cell samples.

The TCR sequence derives from a man aged 50 to 60 in good health and CMV-seronegative. The sequencing sample was made of PBMCs. The chain was built from TRBV2 and TRBJ2-7, with no reliable assignment of the D segment. In nucleotides, the sequence is TGTGCCAGCAGGAGCTCCTACGAGCAGTACTTC. Its protein is CASRSSYEQYF.